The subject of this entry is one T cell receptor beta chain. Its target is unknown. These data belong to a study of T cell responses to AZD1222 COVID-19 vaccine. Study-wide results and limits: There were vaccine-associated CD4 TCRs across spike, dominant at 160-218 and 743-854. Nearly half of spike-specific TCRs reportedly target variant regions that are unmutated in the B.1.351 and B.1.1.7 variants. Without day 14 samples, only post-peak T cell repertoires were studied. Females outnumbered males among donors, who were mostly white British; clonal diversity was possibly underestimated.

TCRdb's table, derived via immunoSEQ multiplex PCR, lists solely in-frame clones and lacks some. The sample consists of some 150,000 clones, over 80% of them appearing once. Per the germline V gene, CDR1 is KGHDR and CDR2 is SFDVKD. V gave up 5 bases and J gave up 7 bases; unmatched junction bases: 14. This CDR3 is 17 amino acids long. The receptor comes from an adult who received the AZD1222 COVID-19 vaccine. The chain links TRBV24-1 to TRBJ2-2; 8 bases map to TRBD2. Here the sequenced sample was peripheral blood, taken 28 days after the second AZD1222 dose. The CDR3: CATSGWGQRETNGELFF. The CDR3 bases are TGTGCCACCAGTGGCTGGGGCCAGCGGGAGACGAACGGGGAGCTGTTTTTT.